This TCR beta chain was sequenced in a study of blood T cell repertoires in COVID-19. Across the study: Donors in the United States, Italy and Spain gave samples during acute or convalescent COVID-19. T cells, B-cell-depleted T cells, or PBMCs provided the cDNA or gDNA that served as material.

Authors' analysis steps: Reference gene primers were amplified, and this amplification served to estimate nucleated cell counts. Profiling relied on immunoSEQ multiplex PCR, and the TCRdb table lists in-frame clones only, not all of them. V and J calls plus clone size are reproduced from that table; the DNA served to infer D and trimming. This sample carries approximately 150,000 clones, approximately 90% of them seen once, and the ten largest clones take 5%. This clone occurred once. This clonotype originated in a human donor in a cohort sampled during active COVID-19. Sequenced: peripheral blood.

CDR3 in DNA: TGTGCCAGCAGCCGTAGCGGGAGAATGATCGGGGAGCTGTTTTTT. It yields the protein CASSRSGRMIGELFF. The gene calls are TRBV11-3 and TRBJ2-2; 9 bases line up with TRBD2. With V trimmed by 5 bases and J by 7 bases, 8 bases remained unmatched. The CDR3 length is 15 residues. Looked up from germline, CDR1 is SGHNT and CDR2 is YENEEA.